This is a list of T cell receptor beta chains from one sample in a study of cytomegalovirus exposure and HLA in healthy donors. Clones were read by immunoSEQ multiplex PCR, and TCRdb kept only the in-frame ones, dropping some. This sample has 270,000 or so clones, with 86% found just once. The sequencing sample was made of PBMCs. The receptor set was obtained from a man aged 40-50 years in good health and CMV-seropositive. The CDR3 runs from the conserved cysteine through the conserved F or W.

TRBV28 CASSPNKNIQYF
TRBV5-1 CASSSGTGYNSPLHF
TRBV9 CASSGGTGGRNEQFF
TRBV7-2 CASSLAPTKGSGYEQYF
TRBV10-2 CASSESLVRGYTEAFF
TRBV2 CASSERAYEQYF
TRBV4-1 CASSQGGYEQYF
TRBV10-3 CAIRKEIEAFF
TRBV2 CASSVPVSGKGAGELFF
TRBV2 CARPTGTHPYNEQFF
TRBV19 CASTPGGLGQPQHF
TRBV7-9 CASSPPLAGVVGELFF
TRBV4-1 CASSQVGARGLEEKLFF
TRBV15 CATSRESRGSAHEQFF
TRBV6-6 CASSLLGQGSNEQFF
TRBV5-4 CASSQDREYGYTF
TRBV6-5 CASSYSPRYEQYF
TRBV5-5 CASSFSPGARETQYF